This paragraph reports one T cell receptor (beta chain). Germline loops: CDR1 MNHEY, CDR2 SVGAGI. V was cut by 6 bases and J by 3 bases, with 15 bases left in between. The length of the CDR3 is 14 residues. The data derive from a study of T cell responses to AZD1222 COVID-19 vaccine. The wider study: Pooled together were second doses at about 4 or about 12 weeks.

This table comes from immunoSEQ multiplex PCR, and its TCRdb copy is limited to in-frame clones, with some not included. The sample includes 25,000 to 35,000 clones, 89% of them seen just once. The chain carries TRBV6-5 and TRBJ2-7, with D perhaps matching TRBD1 (6 bases). The sequence derives from an adult in good health. Material: peripheral blood, obtained on day 0 of AZD1222 vaccination. The CDR3 DNA reads TGTGCCAGCAGACGTGGGGGCAGGGGCTACGAGCAGTACTTC. Encoded protein: CASRRGGRGYEQYF.